This entry concerns a single T cell receptor (beta chain). The sample originates from a study of blood T cell repertoires in COVID-19. Generated by immunoSEQ multiplex PCR, the TCRdb table keeps only in-frame clones and is missing some. This table has around 200,000 clones, 90% appearing once. The sequencing sample was made of peripheral blood. This receptor was identified in a man aged 50 or older with acute or convalescent COVID-19.

In DNA form, the CDR3 reads TGCGCCAGCAGCCATGCTAGCTACATCGGGGAGCTGTTTTTT. This encodes CASSHASYIGELFF. The chain has TRBV4-1 and TRBJ2-2, with D tentatively TRBD2 (5 bases). V was clipped by 3 bases and J by 7 bases, with 12 bases between them. The germline V gene encodes CDR1 MGHRA and CDR2 YSYEKL. The CDR3 loop spans 14 amino acids.